A selection of T cell receptor beta chains follows, all from one sample in a study of blood T cell repertoires in COVID-19. TCRdb's copy holds only in-frame clones and misses some; the assay was immunoSEQ multiplex PCR. The data contain around 220,000 clones, approximately 81% of them singletons. The material sequenced was peripheral blood. These receptors all come from a woman aged 80 or over with acute or convalescent COVID-19. Each CDR3 is given without its conserved first and last residue. The D gene is left open where the match is weak.

J gene	D gene	V gene	CDR3 protein
TRBJ2-7	.	TRBV6-2/TRBV6-3	AGSNQGYEQY
TRBJ2-3	TRBD2	TRBV6-2/TRBV6-3	ASSYSPPSLAGLDTDTQY
TRBJ2-3	TRBD2	TRBV19	ASSPTSGDTDTQY
TRBJ1-1	.	TRBV18	ASSPRQVVNTEAF
TRBJ2-3	.	TRBV18	ASSPSGPDTQY
TRBJ1-5	TRBD1	TRBV7-9	ASSAPGGGNGNQPQH
TRBJ1-6	TRBD1	TRBV7-3	ASSSAGGSPLH
TRBJ1-6	.	TRBV5-1	ASSIDTGYNSPLH
TRBJ2-3	.	TRBV2	ASGNTGTHTDTQY
TRBJ2-2	.	TRBV15	ATSKQGNTGELF
TRBJ2-1	TRBD2	TRBV9	ASSVGGTSGRAGGDEQF
TRBJ1-4	TRBD1	TRBV30	AWSSDRVGDIGEKLF
TRBJ2-7	TRBD2	TRBV10-3	ATGLAAYEQY
TRBJ1-1	TRBD1	TRBV14	ASSQEGLGDRGPIDFEAF
TRBJ1-2	.	TRBV30	PSTDGGPGGYT
TRBJ1-5	TRBD1	TRBV28	ASSPHSGQGALGNQPQH
TRBJ2-1	.	TRBV5-4	ASSPGSPSYNEQF
TRBJ2-2	.	TRBV25-1	ASSGGAANTGELF
TRBJ2-1	TRBD2	TRBV18	ASSGLAEDNEQF
TRBJ2-7	TRBD1	TRBV27	ASSRVLDRAEQY
TRBJ1-2	TRBD1	TRBV2	ASSEEGLAGGYGYT
TRBJ2-1	.	TRBV2	ASSRGYNEQF
TRBJ2-2	.	TRBV2	ASGAAIGELF
TRBJ2-5	.	TRBV20-1	SASYPATRETQY
TRBJ1-1	.	TRBV19	ASSPPGVNTEAF
TRBJ1-5	TRBD1	TRBV30	AWSRGTGTGSAQPQH
TRBJ2-5	.	TRBV18	ASSPTGIPAQETQY
TRBJ2-1	TRBD2	TRBV7-2	ASSSQAGQAGAYNEQF
TRBJ2-7	TRBD2	TRBV6-5	ASSYRLAGTEQY
TRBJ1-5	TRBD1	TRBV19	ASRPGTGWALDNQPQH
TRBJ1-2	TRBD1	TRBV7-8	ASSQPEDRANYGYT
TRBJ1-1	TRBD1	TRBV6-5	ASSSSRDRAEAF
TRBJ1-2	TRBD1	TRBV2	ASSAPGQGYGYT
TRBJ2-2	TRBD2	TRBV5-8	ASSRGGSNTGELF
TRBJ2-1	TRBD1	TRBV19	ASSIVSVLGTGEDNEQF
TRBJ1-2	TRBD1	TRBV11-3	ASSWDRDHRSGGYT
TRBJ2-7	TRBD1	TRBV6-5	ASRATGQIYEQY
TRBJ1-4	.	TRBV18	ASSLERQGLNEKLF
TRBJ2-5	TRBD1	TRBV6-5	ASSYGQGYQETQY
TRBJ1-4	.	TRBV21-1	ASSKEDRNEKLF
TRBJ1-5	.	TRBV19	ASSIIWLGASNQPQH
TRBJ1-1	.	TRBV6-5	ASRRQSEAF
TRBJ1-2	.	TRBV7-9	ASSFTYYGYT
TRBJ1-3	.	TRBV11-3	ASSLGGTQGNTIY
TRBJ1-5	.	TRBV24-1	ATSDFAGDQPQH
TRBJ2-6	.	TRBV3-1/TRBV3-2	ASSQEGVSGANVLT
TRBJ2-7	TRBD1	TRBV7-6	ASSPGTGRAYEQY
TRBJ1-5	.	TRBV29-1	SVGFGGDQPQH
TRBJ1-6	TRBD1	TRBV30	AWKGQGNGPLH
TRBJ1-3	TRBD1	TRBV7-9	ASSPLGQLGNTIY
TRBJ2-7	TRBD2	TRBV6-6	ASSYSRSGGNFEQY
TRBJ1-6	.	TRBV16	ASISGSRGKSPLH
TRBJ2-7	.	TRBV20-1	SASTSGVSSYEQY